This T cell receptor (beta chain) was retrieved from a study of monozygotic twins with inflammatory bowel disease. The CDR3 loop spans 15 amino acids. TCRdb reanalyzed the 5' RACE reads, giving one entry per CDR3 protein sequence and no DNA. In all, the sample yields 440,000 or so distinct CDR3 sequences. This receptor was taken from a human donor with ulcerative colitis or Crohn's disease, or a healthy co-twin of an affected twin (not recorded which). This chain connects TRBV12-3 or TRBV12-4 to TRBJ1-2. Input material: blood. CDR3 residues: CASSLGSGPFYGYTF.